A selection of T cell receptor beta chains follows, all from one sample in a study of cytotoxic CD8 clonotypes in ibrutinib-treated CLL. Some clones are missing from TCRdb's copy, which holds only in-frame ones; the method was immunoSEQ multiplex PCR. This sample has under 200,000 clones, with roughly 77% found just once. This specimen consisted of PBMCs, obtained after 12 months of ibrutinib treatment. The source is a human donor with chronic lymphocytic leukemia. Both conserved end residues are part of each CDR3. A D gene is named only where the DNA matches it firmly.

j_gene,v_gene,d_gene,CDR3aa
TRBJ2-7,TRBV6-1,TRBD1,CASRGQGKSYEQYF
TRBJ2-3,TRBV27,NA,CASSFPGRTQYF
TRBJ1-2,TRBV7-3,NA,CASSAAPWGVLLGYTF
TRBJ1-5,TRBV2,NA,CASNFSPNQPQHF
TRBJ2-1,TRBV27,NA,CASSLRVTLYNEQFF
TRBJ2-5,TRBV7-7,NA,CASSSTGTGETQYF
TRBJ1-1,TRBV9,NA,CASSVEMRTEAFF
TRBJ2-7,TRBV28,NA,CATYSGLEQYF
TRBJ2-7,TRBV7-8,TRBD1,CASSLFSGTGVVVQYF
TRBJ2-1,TRBV4-3,TRBD2,CASSQAVRERNNEQFF